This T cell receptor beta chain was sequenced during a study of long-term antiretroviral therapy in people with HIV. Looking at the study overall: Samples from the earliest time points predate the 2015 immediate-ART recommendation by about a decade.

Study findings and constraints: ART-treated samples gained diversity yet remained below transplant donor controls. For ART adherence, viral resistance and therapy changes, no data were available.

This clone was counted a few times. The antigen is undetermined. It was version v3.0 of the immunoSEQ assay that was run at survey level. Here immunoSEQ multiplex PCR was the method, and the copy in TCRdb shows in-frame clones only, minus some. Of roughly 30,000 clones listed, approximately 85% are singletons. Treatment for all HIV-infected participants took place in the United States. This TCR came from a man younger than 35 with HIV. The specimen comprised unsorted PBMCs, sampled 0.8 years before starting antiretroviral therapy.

The CDR3 coding sequence is TGTGCCAGCAGTTTATGGGAACCGAAGTCGGGCGAGCAGTACTTC. Its protein is CASSLWEPKSGEQYF. The gene calls are TRBV27 and TRBJ2-7; D is ambiguous. Germline values: CDR1 MNHEY, CDR2 SMNVEV (reference sequence). The CDR3 has 15 residues. V lost 1 base and J 6 bases, leaving 16 bases between the germline ends.